This is a list of T cell receptor beta chains from one sample in a study of cytotoxic CD8 clonotypes in ibrutinib-treated CLL. Clones were sequenced by immunoSEQ multiplex PCR, and TCRdb holds only the in-frame ones, with some missing. The sample shows some 120,000 clones, 80% to 90% of them seen only once. Sample: PBMCs, taken after 24 months of ibrutinib treatment. The receptors were gathered from a human donor with chronic lymphocytic leukemia. Both conserved end residues are part of each CDR3. A D gene is named only where the DNA matches it firmly. The listing skips clone size in some rows; elsewhere it reads once, few, many or a size class.

V gene,clone size,D gene,J gene,CDR3 DNA,CDR3 protein
TRBV4-3,-,-,TRBJ1-1,TGCGCCAGCAGCCGAGAACAAACGAACACTGAAGCTTTCTTT,CASSREQTNTEAFF
TRBV7-8,-,-,TRBJ1-1,TGTGCCAGCAGCTTAGCGTTCCGGGGGGGGACTGAAGCTTTCTTT,CASSLAFRGGTEAFF
TRBV6-1,-,-,TRBJ1-1,TGTGCCAGCAGTCTCGGGCCCGAAGCTTTCTTT,CASSLGPEAFF
TRBV19,-,TRBD1,TRBJ1-5,TGTGCCAGTAAAGGGACAGGCGATCGGCCCCAGCATTTT,CASKGTGDRPQHF
TRBV7-2,-,TRBD2,TRBJ2-7,TGTGCCAGCAGCTTAGCCTTACTAGCGGGGGCCTACGAGCAGTACTTC,CASSLALLAGAYEQYF
TRBV6-4,-,-,TRBJ2-3,TGTGCCAGCAAGGTAGACTCTAGCACAGATACGCAGTATTTT,CASKVDSSTDTQYF
TRBV7-2,-,-,TRBJ1-2,TGTGCCAGCGGCTTAGTACAGGGAACCAACTATGGCTACACCTTC,CASGLVQGTNYGYTF
TRBV10-3,-,TRBD1,TRBJ1-5,TGTGCCATCAGTGAAACAGGGGACAGGGGGAGCAATCAGCCCCAGCATTTT,CAISETGDRGSNQPQHF
TRBV6-1,-,-,TRBJ2-7,TGTGCCAGCATCGAACGGGGCTACGAGCAGTACTTC,CASIERGYEQYF
TRBV30,once,TRBD2,TRBJ2-7,TGTGCCTGGAGTGTAGGGGTGGGGACTAGCGGGGCCTACGGGCAGTACTTC,CAWSVGVGTSGAYGQYF
TRBV5-1,-,-,TRBJ2-2,TGCGCCAGCAGCTTGGACGGTCCCCCTAACACCGGGGAGCTGTTTTTT,CASSLDGPPNTGELFF
TRBV7-3,-,-,TRBJ2-1,TGTGCCAGCAGCTTAGGGGGGACCTCCTACAATGAGCAGTTCTTC,CASSLGGTSYNEQFF
TRBV29-1,-,-,TRBJ2-7,TGCAGCGCCCTACGGGGGAAAAGCTCCTACGAGCAGTACTTC,CSALRGKSSYEQYF
TRBV9,-,TRBD1,TRBJ1-6,TGTGCCAGCAGCGAGTCTCGGGACAGCAATTCACCCCTCCACTTT,CASSESRDSNSPLHF
TRBV7-9,few,-,TRBJ1-2,TGTGCCAGCAGCCTGGGACTCCGCGGCTACACCTTC,CASSLGLRGYTF
TRBV19,-,TRBD1,TRBJ1-5,TGTGCCAGTAGTACCCCCGGGACAGGGGACAATCAGCCCCAGCATTTT,CASSTPGTGDNQPQHF
TRBV5-4,once,TRBD2,TRBJ2-3,TGTGCCAGCAGTTCACCGGGACTAGCGGGGGAAGATACGCAGTATTTT,CASSSPGLAGEDTQYF
TRBV5-4,-,-,TRBJ2-2,TGTGCCAGCAGTTTTGACAGGTCGCACCAGAGCACCGGGGAGCTGTTTTTT,CASSFDRSHQSTGELFF
TRBV6-5,-,-,TRBJ1-2,TGTGCCAGCAAGCAGGGAAGCTATGGCTACACCTTC,CASKQGSYGYTF
TRBV9,-,-,TRBJ1-2,TGTGCCAGCAGCTTCGGACCGGGCTATGGCTACACCTTC,CASSFGPGYGYTF